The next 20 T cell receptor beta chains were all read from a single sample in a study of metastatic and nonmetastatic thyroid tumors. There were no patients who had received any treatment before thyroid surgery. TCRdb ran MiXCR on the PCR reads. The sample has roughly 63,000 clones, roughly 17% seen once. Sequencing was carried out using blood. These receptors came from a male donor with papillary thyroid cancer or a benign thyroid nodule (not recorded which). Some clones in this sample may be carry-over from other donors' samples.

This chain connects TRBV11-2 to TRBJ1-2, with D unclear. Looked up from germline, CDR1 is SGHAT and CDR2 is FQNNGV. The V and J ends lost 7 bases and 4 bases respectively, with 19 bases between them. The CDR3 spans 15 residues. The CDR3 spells CASISITGPRYGYTF. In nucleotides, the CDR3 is TGTGCCAGCATCTCCATAACCGGTCCCCGCTATGGCTACACCTTC.

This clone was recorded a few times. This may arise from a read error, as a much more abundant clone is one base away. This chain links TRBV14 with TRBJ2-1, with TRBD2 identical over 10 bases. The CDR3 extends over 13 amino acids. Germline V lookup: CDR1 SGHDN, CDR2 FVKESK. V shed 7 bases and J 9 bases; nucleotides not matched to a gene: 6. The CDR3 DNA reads TGTGCCAGCATCCGCAGCGGGGGGGCTGAGCAGTTCTTC. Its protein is CASIRSGGAEQFF.

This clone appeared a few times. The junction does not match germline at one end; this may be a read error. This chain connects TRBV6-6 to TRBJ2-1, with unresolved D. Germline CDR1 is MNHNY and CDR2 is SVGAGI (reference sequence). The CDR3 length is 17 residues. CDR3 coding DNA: TGTGCCAGCAGTTACAGTGCAGGTATAAGCTCCTACAATGAGCATTTCTTC. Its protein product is CASSYSAGISSYNEHFF.

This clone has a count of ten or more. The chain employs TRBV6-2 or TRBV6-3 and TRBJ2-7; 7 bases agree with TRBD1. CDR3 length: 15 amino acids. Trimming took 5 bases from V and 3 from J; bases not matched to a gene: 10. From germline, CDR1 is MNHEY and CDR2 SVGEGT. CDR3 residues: CASSMQGVRGYEQYV. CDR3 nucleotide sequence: TGTGCCAGCAGTATGCAGGGGGTCAGGGGCTACGAGCAGTACGTC.

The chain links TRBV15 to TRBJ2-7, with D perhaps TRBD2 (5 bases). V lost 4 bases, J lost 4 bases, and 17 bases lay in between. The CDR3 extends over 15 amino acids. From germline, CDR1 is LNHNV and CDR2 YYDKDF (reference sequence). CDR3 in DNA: TGTGCCACCAGCACTAATGGTGAGGGTGGATACGAGCAGTACTTC. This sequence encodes CATSTNGEGGYEQYF. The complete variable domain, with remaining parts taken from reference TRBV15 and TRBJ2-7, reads DAMVIQNPRYQVTQFGKPVTLSCSQTLNHNVMYWYQQKSSQAPKLLFHYYDKDFNNEADTPDNFQSRRPNTSFCFLDIRSPGLGDTAMYLCATSTNGEGGYEQYFGPGTRLTVT.

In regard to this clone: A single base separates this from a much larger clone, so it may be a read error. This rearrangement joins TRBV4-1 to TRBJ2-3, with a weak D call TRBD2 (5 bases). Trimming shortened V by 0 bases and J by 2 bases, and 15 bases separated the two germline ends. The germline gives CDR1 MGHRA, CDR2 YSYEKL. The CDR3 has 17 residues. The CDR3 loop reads CASSQEGQRWATDTQYF. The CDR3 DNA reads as TGCGCCAGCAGCCAAGAAGGGCAGCGGTGGGCCACAGATACGCAGTATTTT.

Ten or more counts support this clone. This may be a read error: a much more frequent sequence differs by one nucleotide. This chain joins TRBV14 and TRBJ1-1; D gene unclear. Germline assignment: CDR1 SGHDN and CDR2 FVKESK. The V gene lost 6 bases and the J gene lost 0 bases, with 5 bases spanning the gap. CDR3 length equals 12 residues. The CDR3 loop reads CASSEVNTEAFF. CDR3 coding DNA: TGTGCCAGCAGTGAAGTGAACACTGAAGCTTTCTTT.

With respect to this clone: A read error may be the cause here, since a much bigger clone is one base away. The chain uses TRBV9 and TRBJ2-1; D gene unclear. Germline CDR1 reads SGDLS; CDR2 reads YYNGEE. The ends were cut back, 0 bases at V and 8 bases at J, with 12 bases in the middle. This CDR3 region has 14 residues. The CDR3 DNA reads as TGTGCCAGCAGCGTAGCTCCTCTGGGTGATGAGCAGTTCTTC. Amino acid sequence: CASSVAPLGDEQFF. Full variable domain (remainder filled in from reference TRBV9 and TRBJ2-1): DSGVTQTPKHLITATGQRVTLRCSPRSGDLSVYWYQQSLDQGLQFLIQYYNGEERAKGNILERFSAQQFPDLHSELNLSSLELGDSALYFCASSVAPLGDEQFFGPGTRLTVL.

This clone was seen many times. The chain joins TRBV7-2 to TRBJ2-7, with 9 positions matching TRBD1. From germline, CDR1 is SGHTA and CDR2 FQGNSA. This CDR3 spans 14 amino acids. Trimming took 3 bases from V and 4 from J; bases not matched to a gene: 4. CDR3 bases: TGTGCCAGCAGCTTCGGGACAGGGATGTACGAGCAGTACTTC. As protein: CASSFGTGMYEQYF.

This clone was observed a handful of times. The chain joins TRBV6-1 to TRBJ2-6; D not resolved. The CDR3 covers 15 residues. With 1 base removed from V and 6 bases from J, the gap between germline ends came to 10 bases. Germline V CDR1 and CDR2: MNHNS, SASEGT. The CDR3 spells CASSEVVPLANVLTF. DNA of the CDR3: TGTGCCAGCAGTGAAGTAGTGCCTCTGGCCAACGTCCTGACTTTC.

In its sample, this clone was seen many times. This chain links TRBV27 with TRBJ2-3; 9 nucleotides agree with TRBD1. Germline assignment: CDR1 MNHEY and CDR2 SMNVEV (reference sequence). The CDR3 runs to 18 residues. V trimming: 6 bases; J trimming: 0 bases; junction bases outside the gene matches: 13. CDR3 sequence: CASRGRDRASSSTDTQYF. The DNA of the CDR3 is TGTGCCAGCAGGGGCCGGGACAGGGCTTCCTCTAGCACAGATACGCAGTATTTT.

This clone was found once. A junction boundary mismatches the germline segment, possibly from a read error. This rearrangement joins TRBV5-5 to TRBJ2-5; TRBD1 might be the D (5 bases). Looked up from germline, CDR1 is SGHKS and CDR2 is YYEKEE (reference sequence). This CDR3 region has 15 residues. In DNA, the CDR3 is TGTGCCAGCAGCTCCGGCTCAGGGCGGCAAGGGACCCAGTACTTC. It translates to CASSSGSGRQGTQYF.

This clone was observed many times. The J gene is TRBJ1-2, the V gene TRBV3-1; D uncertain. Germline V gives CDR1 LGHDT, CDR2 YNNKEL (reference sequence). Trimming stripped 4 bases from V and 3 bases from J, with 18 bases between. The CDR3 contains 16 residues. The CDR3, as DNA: TGTGCCAGCAGCCCCTGGACGCCTGCCAACGACTATGGCTACACCTTC. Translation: CASSPWTPANDYGYTF.

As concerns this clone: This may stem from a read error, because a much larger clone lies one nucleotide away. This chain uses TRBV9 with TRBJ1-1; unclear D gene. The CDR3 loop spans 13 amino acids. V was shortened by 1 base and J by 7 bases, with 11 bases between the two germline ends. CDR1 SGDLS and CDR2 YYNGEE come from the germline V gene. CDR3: CASSVSPYSEAFF. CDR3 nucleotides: TGTGCCAGCAGCGTATCCCCATACAGTGAAGCTTTCTTT.

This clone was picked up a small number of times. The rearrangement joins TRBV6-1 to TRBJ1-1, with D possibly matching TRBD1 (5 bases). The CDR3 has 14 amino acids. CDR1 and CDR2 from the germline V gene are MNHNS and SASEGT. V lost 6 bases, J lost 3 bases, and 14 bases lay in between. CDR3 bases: TGTGCCAGCAGCCTTCGGGGAGGGGACACTGAAGCTTTCTTT. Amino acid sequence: CASSLRGGDTEAFF.

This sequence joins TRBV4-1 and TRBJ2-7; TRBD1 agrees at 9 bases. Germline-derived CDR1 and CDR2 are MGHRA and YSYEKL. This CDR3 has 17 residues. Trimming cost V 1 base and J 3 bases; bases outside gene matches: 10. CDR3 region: CASSQGTGDRVYYEQYF. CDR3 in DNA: TGCGCCAGCAGCCAAGGAACAGGGGACAGGGTTTACTACGAGCAGTACTTC.

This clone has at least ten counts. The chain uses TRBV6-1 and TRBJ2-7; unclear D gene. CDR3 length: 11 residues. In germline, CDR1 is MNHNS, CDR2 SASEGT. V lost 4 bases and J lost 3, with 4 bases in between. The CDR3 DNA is TGTGCCAGCAGTGTCGTCTACGAGCAGTACTTC. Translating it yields CASSVVYEQYF.

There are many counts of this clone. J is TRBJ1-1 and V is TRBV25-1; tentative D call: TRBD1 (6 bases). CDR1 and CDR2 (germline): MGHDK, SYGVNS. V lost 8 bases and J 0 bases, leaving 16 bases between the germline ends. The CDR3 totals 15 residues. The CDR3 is CASEPGQGLNTEAFF. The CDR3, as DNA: TGTGCCAGCGAACCGGGACAAGGATTGAACACTGAAGCTTTCTTT. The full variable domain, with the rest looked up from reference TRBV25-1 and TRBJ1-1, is EADIYQTPRYLVIGTGKKITLECSQTMGHDKMYWYQQDPGMELHLIHYSYGVNSTEKGDLSSESTVSRIRTEHFPLTLESARPSHTSQYLCASEPGQGLNTEAFFGQGTRLTVV.

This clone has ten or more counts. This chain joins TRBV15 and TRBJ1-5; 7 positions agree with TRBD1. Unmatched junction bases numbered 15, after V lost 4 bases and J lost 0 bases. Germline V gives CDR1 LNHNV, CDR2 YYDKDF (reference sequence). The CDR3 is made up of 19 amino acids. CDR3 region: CATSKRAGGDLYSNQPQHF. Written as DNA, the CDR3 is TGTGCCACCAGCAAAAGAGCAGGGGGGGATTTGTATAGCAATCAGCCCCAGCATTTT.

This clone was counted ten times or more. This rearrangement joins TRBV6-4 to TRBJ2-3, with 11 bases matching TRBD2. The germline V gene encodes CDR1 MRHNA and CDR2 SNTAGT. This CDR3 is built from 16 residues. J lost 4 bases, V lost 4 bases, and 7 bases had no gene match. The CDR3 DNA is TGTGCCAGCAGTGCGCTTAGCGGGGGGGCTCCAGATACGCAGTATTTT. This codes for CASSALSGGAPDTQYF.